Below, one TCR beta chain is given with its context. Its antigen is not known. The assay was immunoSEQ multiplex PCR, and TCRdb's table has in-frame clones only and misses some. The table records roughly 120,000 clones, 89% of them present only once. The sample is drawn from a study of T cell responses to AZD1222 COVID-19 vaccine. General study results and limits: Donors were largely white British and mainly female; clonal diversity was possibly underestimated. Breadth and depth of Spike-specific TCRs rose after two AZD1222 doses. Nearly half of spike-specific TCRs reportedly target variant regions that are unmutated in the B.1.351 and B.1.1.7 variants.

Here the sequenced sample was peripheral blood, taken on day 0 of AZD1222 vaccination. This clonotype originated in an adult in good health.

The CDR3 DNA sequence: TGTGCCACCGAACGGACAGGGACAGATACGCAGTATTTT. Translation gives CATERTGTDTQYF. The genes are TRBV28 and TRBJ2-3; 8 bases align to TRBD1. The CDR3 has 13 residues. In germline, CDR1 is MDHEN, CDR2 SYDVKM. The ends lost 10 bases at V and 3 bases at J; junction bases unmatched: 6.